Below are 24 T cell receptor beta chains sequenced from a single sample in a study of read filtering for tumor transcriptome and immune sequencing. Molecular barcoded adaptors covering alpha/delta and beta/gamma chains were used on 400 to 450 ng RNA. TCRdb ran MiXCR on the reads and lists one entry per CDR3 protein. Counted here are approximately 350 distinct CDR3 sequences, 81% occurring once; the ten biggest clones make up around 26%. The material sequenced was a population of CD138-negative cells sorted from bone marrow. These receptors were obtained from a donor aged 40 or older with multiple myeloma. This table probably holds off-target reads from a library built for another chain.

V usage is TRBV24-1 and J usage is TRBJ2-3; D is perhaps TRBD1 (5 bases). Germline CDR1 reads KGHDR; CDR2 reads SFDVKD. V shed 4 bases and J shed 2 bases, with 9 bases lying between them. CDR3 length: 14 amino acids. The CDR3 coding sequence is TGTGCCACCAGTGACCAGGACATCACAGATACGCAGTATTTT. Encoded protein: CATSDQDITDTQYF.

The chain joins TRBV27 to TRBJ2-1, with 7 bases matching TRBD2. Unmatched junction bases numbered 2, after V lost 6 bases and J lost 0 bases. The CDR3 loop spans 14 amino acids. CDR1 and CDR2 (germline): MNHEY, SMNVEV (reference sequence). The CDR3 region is CASRGGSSYNEQFF. CDR3 coding DNA: TGTGCCAGCAGGGGCGGGAGCTCCTACAATGAGCAGTTCTTC.

This CDR3 reads CASSLDGWGGETQYF. CDR3 nucleotides: TGTGCCAGCAGCTTAGATGGCTGGGGAGGAGAGACCCAGTACTTC. The chain uses TRBV11-2 and TRBJ2-5, with D tentatively TRBD2 (6 bases). Germline V lookup: CDR1 SGHAT, CDR2 FQNNGV. V was pared by 0 bases and J by 4 bases, with 12 bases between. The CDR3 is 15 amino acids. Full variable domain (remainder filled in from reference TRBV11-2 and TRBJ2-5): EAGVAQSPRYKIIEKRQSVAFWCNPISGHATLYWYQQILGQGPKLLIQFQNNGVVDDSQLPKDRFSAERLKGVDSTLKIQPAKLEDSAVYLCASSLDGWGGETQYFGPGTRLLVL.

The table lists this clonotype with a count of one. The chain links TRBV6-6 to TRBJ2-7, with a tentative D call TRBD1 (6 bases). Trimming stripped 6 bases from V and 4 bases from J, with 13 bases between. The CDR3 has 13 amino acids. Germline CDR1 is MNHNY and CDR2 is SVGAGI (reference sequence). Written as DNA, the CDR3 is TGTGCCAGCAGCCACACAGGGACGTACGAGCAGTACTTC. Encoded protein: CASSHTGTYEQYF.

This clonotype was observed a handful of times. The genes are TRBV11-2 and TRBJ2-1, with D perhaps TRBD2 (6 bases). This CDR3 spans 14 amino acids. V lost 8 bases to trimming and J lost 3 bases, with 14 bases between them. CDR1 and CDR2 (germline): SGHAT, FQNNGV. CDR3 protein: CASGRAGFYNEQFF. In nucleotides, the CDR3 is TGTGCCAGCGGGCGAGCGGGTTTCTACAATGAGCAGTTCTTC.

This chain links TRBV18 with TRBJ2-3, with D unresolved. The CDR3 runs 13 residues. V lost 0 bases and J 4 bases, leaving 5 bases between the germline ends. Looked up from germline, CDR1 is KGHSH and CDR2 is LQKENI. CDR3 nucleotides: TGTGCCAGCTCACCACCTACGGCAGATACGCAGTATTTT. Translation gives CASSPPTADTQYF.

The chain uses TRBV6-1 and TRBJ1-5, with TRBD1 matching over 8 bases. The V segment lost 4 bases and the J segment 7 bases; nucleotides outside the gene matches: 12. Germline CDR1 and CDR2: MNHNS and SASEGT. The CDR3 loop spans 16 amino acids. The CDR3 spells CASSAPTGETRQPQHF. In nucleotides, the CDR3 is TGTGCCAGCAGTGCCCCGACAGGGGAGACAAGGCAGCCCCAGCATTTT.

This chain joins TRBV6-6 and TRBJ2-7; TRBD1 agrees at 8 bases. This CDR3 spans 14 amino acids. Germline assignment: CDR1 MNHNY and CDR2 SVGAGI (reference sequence). The V and J ends lost 7 bases and 3 bases, in that order; junction bases with no gene match: 8. CDR3 residues: CASKALQGVYEQYF. The CDR3 coding sequence is TGTGCCAGCAAGGCCTTACAGGGGGTCTACGAGCAGTACTTC.

This clonotype appeared a few times. The genes are TRBV9 and TRBJ2-1, with a weak D call TRBD2 (7 bases). The CDR3 is 17 amino acids. Between the trimmed V and J ends, which lost 5 bases and 3 bases, there was a span of 21 bases. Germline lookup yields CDR1 SGDLS and CDR2 YYNGEE. CDR3 amino acids: CASSEGGGLAGYNEQFF. The CDR3 nucleotides are TGTGCCAGCAGTGAGGGAGGGGGACTGGCAGGCTACAATGAGCAGTTCTTC. Full variable domain (remainder filled in from reference TRBV9 and TRBJ2-1): DSGVTQTPKHLITATGQRVTLRCSPRSGDLSVYWYQQSLDQGLQFLIQYYNGEERAKGNILERFSAQQFPDLHSELNLSSLELGDSALYFCASSEGGGLAGYNEQFFGPGTRLTVL.

The V and J genes are TRBV7-2 and TRBJ2-1, with D hard to call. CDR3 length: 14 amino acids. V was shortened by 6 bases and J by 1 base, with 10 bases between the two germline ends. Germline V gene data show CDR1 as SGHTA and CDR2 as FQGNSA. CDR3 sequence: CASSVTLSYNEQFF. For the CDR3, the DNA is TGTGCCAGCAGTGTTACATTATCCTACAATGAGCAGTTCTTC.

The chain couples TRBV3-1 to TRBJ2-2; D is unresolved. Looked up from germline, CDR1 is LGHDT and CDR2 is YNNKEL (reference sequence). The CDR3 extends over 13 amino acids. V was pared by 3 bases and J by 1 base, with 3 bases between. The CDR3, as DNA: TGTGCCAGCAGCCAGATGAACACCGGGGAGCTGTTTTTT. Translating it yields CASSQMNTGELFF.

The chain joins TRBV7-6 to TRBJ2-1; 12 bases fit TRBD2. This CDR3 has 16 amino acids. The V gene's germline CDR1 is SGHVS and CDR2 FNYEAQ. Unmatched junction bases numbered 12, after V lost 2 bases and J lost 13 bases. The CDR3 region has the DNA TGTGCCAGCAGCTTATCCGTCCGGGCTAGCGGGAGGGCCCAGTTCTTC. It encodes CASSLSVRASGRAQFF.

This clonotype showed up just a few times. The chain recombines TRBV28 with TRBJ2-3; D gene unclear. This CDR3 comprises 12 residues. Trimming took off 1 base at V and 3 bases at J, with 2 bases between the two ends. Germline CDR1 MDHEN, CDR2 SYDVKM. The CDR3 DNA is TGTGCCAGCAGTTTATCGACAGATACGCAGTATTTT. Residues: CASSLSTDTQYF.

This clonotype was counted once. This sequence joins TRBV12-3 or TRBV12-4 and TRBJ1-1; TRBD1 is a possible D gene (5 bases). Trimming shortened V by 7 bases and J by 2 bases, and 14 bases separated the two germline ends. The length of the CDR3 is 14 residues. CDR3 amino acids: CASTTSGANTEAFF. The DNA of the CDR3 is TGTGCCAGCACCACCTCCGGGGCTAACACTGAAGCTTTCTTT.

Only a few counts were recorded for this clonotype. This rearrangement joins TRBV6-2 or TRBV6-3 to TRBJ2-1, with D maybe TRBD2 (6 bases). CDR1 and CDR2 from the germline V gene are MNHEY and SVGEGT. V lost 0 bases and J 10 bases, leaving 16 bases between the germline ends. The CDR3 runs 15 residues. The CDR3, as DNA: TGTGCCAGCAGTTACTCGACTTCCGGGACTGAGGAGCAGTTCTTC. It is translated as CASSYSTSGTEEQFF.

Remarks on this clonotype: A read error may produce the germline difference seen at one junction end. V usage is TRBV4-3 and J usage is TRBJ1-2; D is unclear. This CDR3 has 16 amino acids. Germline values: CDR1 LGHNA, CDR2 YSLEER. The CDR3 DNA reads as TGCGCCAGCAGTCAAGAAGAAGTCGGGGTCGGATATGGCTACACCTTC. Amino acids: CASSQEEVGVGYGYTF.

The chain employs TRBV30 and TRBJ1-1; a possible D gene is TRBD1 (5 bases). The CDR3 totals 13 residues. The V gene lost 1 base and the J gene lost 2 bases, with 8 bases spanning the gap. Germline V gene data show CDR1 as GTSNPN and CDR2 as SVGIG (reference sequence). The CDR3 protein is CAWSEGTNTEAFF. CDR3 sequence (DNA): TGTGCCTGGAGTGAGGGGACTAACACTGAAGCTTTCTTT.

This chain joins TRBV7-9 and TRBJ2-5, with a tentative D call TRBD2 (6 bases). Germline lookup yields CDR1 SEHNR and CDR2 FQNEAQ (reference sequence). The CDR3 totals 10 residues. Trimming shortened V by 11 bases and J by 2 bases, and 6 bases separated the two germline ends. CDR3 DNA: TGTGCCGGGGGGCAAGAGACCCAGTACTTC. Translated: CAGGQETQYF.

This clonotype was seen a few times. The chain couples TRBV19 to TRBJ2-1; D ambiguous. Trimming took off 3 bases at V and 4 bases at J, with 1 base between the two ends. Germline loops: CDR1 LNHDA, CDR2 SQIVND (reference sequence). The CDR3 is 11 residues long. This chain's CDR3 is CASSMYNEQFF. The CDR3 DNA reads TGTGCCAGTAGTATGTACAATGAGCAGTTCTTC.

The chain joins TRBV7-2 to TRBJ1-2, with D maybe TRBD1 (5 bases). CDR1 is SGHTA and CDR2 is FQGNSA in the germline V gene. Trimming took off 2 bases at V and 8 bases at J, with 18 bases between the two ends. The CDR3 spans 15 residues. The CDR3 DNA reads as TGTGCCAGCAGCTTAATGAAAGGGGCTGGAGACGGCTACACCTTC. Translating it yields CASSLMKGAGDGYTF.

The chain combines TRBV20-1 with TRBJ2-1, with no clear D. The CDR3 extends over 11 amino acids. CDR1 and CDR2 (germline): DFQATT, SNEGSKA (reference sequence). Trimming stripped 0 bases from V and 8 bases from J, with 5 bases between. CDR3 loop: CSARERDEQFF. Written as DNA, the CDR3 is TGCAGTGCTAGAGAACGTGATGAGCAGTTCTTC.

The chain employs TRBV2 and TRBJ1-5; D remains ambiguous. This CDR3 spans 14 amino acids. Germline V CDR1 and CDR2: SNHLY, FYNNEI. V was clipped by 5 bases and J by 5 bases, with 13 bases between them. CDR3 region: CASSTSQADQPQHF. CDR3 in DNA: TGTGCCAGCAGTACCTCCCAGGCGGATCAGCCCCAGCATTTT.

V and J are TRBV6-6 and TRBJ2-1; perhaps D is TRBD1 or TRBD2 (5 bases each). From germline, CDR1 is MNHNY and CDR2 SVGAGI (reference sequence). The V gene lost 4 bases and the J gene lost 14 bases, with 12 bases spanning the gap. This CDR3 comprises 11 residues. CDR3 in DNA: TGTGCCAGCAGTTCGAGGGGAGACGAGTTCTTC. It codes for CASSSRGDEFF.

This chain links TRBV6-1 with TRBJ2-1, with 7 bases that match TRBD1. J gave up 4 bases and V 7 bases, and 4 bases lay outside the gene matches. This CDR3 is 13 amino acids long. CDR1 and CDR2 from the germline V gene are MNHNS and SASEGT. CDR3 DNA sequence: TGTGCCAGCAAGGGACAGCCTTACAATGAGCAGTTCTTC. Protein sequence: CASKGQPYNEQFF.